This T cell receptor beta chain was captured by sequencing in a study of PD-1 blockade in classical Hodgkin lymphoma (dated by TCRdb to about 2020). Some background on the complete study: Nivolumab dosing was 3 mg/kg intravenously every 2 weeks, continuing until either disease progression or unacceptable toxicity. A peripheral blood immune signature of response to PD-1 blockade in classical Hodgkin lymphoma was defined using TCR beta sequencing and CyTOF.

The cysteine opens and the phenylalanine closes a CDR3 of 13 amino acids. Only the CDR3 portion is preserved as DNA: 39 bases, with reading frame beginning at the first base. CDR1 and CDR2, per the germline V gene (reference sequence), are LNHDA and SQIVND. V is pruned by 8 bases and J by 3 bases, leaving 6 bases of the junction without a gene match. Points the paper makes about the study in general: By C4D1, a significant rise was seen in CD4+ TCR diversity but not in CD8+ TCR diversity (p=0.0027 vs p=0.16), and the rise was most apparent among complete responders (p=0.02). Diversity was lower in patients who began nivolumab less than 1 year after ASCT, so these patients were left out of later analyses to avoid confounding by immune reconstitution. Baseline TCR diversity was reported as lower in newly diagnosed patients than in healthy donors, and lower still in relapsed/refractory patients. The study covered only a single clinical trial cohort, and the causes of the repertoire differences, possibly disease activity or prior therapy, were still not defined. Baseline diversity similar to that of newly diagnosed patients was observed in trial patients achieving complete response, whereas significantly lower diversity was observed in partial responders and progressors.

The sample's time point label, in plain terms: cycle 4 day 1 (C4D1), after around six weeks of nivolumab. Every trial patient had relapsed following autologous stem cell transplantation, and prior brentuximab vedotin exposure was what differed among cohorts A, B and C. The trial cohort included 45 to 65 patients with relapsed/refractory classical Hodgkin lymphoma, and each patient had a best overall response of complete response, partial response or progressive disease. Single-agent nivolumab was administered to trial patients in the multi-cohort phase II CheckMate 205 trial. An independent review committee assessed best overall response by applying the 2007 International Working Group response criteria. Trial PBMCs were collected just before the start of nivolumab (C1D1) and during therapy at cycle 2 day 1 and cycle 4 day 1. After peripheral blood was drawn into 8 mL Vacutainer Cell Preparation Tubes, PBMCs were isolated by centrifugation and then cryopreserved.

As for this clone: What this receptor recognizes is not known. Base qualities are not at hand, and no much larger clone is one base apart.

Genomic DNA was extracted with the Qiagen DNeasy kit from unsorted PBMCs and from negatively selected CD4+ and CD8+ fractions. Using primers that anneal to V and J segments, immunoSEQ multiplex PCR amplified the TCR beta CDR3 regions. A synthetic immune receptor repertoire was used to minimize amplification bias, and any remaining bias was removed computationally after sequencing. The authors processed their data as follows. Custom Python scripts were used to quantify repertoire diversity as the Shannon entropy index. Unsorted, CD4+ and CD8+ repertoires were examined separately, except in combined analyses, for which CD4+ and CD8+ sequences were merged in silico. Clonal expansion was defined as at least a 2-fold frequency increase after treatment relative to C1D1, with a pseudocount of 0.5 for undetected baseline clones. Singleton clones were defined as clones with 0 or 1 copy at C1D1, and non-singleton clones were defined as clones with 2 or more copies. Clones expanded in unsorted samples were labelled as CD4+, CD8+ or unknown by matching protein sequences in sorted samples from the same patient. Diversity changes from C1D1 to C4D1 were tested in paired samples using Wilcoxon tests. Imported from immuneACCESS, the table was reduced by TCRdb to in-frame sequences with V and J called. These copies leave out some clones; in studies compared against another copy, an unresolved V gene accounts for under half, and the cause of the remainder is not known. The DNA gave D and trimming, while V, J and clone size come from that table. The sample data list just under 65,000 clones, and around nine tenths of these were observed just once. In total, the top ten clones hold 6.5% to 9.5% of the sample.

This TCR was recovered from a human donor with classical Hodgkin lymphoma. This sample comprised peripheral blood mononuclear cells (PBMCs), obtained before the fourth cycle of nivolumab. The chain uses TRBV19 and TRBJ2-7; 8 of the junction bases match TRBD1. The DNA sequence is TGTGCCAGTGCCGGGACAGGAGTCTACGAGCAGTACTTC. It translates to CASAGTGVYEQYF.